The clone carrying this T cell receptor (beta chain) was seen many times. The antigen remains undetermined. This entry comes from a study of CD8 T cells in ankylosing spondylitis. Scientists made TCR beta libraries using quantitative 5'-RACE with molecular barcodes. TCRdb reprocessed the 5' RACE reads with MiXCR, giving one entry per CDR3 protein. The top ten hold 13% to 15% of the sample, which has some 330,000 distinct CDR3 sequences, approximately 8% seen once. Whole-study results and caveats: Ankylosing spondylitis blood appeared to be characterized by a TCR beta motif of under 10 highly homologous variants.

This CDR3 comprises 11 residues. Trimming stripped 6 bases from V and 15 bases from J, with 15 bases between. V gene TRBV12-3 or TRBV12-4 combines with J gene TRBJ2-1; possible D gene TRBD1, 6 bases. The material sequenced was blood, either unsorted or a sorted T cell fraction (not recorded which). This TCR derives from a male donor with ankylosing spondylitis. CDR3 DNA sequence: TGTGCCAGCAGCAGGGGTGGGGATCGGTTCTTC. Its translation is CASSRGGDRFF.